What follows are 19 T cell receptor beta chains derived from one specimen sequenced in a study of cytomegalovirus exposure and HLA in healthy donors. Both 60 Vbeta primers and 13 Jbeta primers went into the PCR. Profiling relied on immunoSEQ multiplex PCR, and the TCRdb table lists in-frame clones only, not all of them. This table holds 150,000 to 200,000 clones. The sequenced sample was PBMCs. These receptors originate from a woman aged 55-70 years in good health and CMV-seronegative.

The V and J genes are TRBV9 and TRBJ1-5; D may be TRBD1 (6 bases). The CDR3 is 14 residues long. V was shortened by 0 bases and J by 7 bases, with 11 bases between the two germline ends. Germline V gene data show CDR1 as SGDLS and CDR2 as YYNGEE. This CDR3 is CASSVEGEQQPQHF. The CDR3 nucleotides read TGTGCCAGCAGCGTAGAGGGGGAACAGCAGCCCCAGCATTTT.

The gene calls are TRBV7-3 and TRBJ2-1; 10 nucleotides match TRBD2. The trim removed 6 bases at V and 2 bases at J, leaving 4 bases unmatched. This CDR3 contains 15 residues. Germline V gene lookup returns CDR1 SGHTA and CDR2 FQGTGA. DNA for the CDR3: TGTGCCAGCAGTTCTAGCGGGGGAACCTACAATGAGCAGTTCTTC. This codes for CASSSSGGTYNEQFF.

This CDR3 reads CASSLAVALQGGGYGYTF. The CDR3 region has the DNA TGTGCCAGCAGCTTAGCCGTAGCTCTACAGGGTGGAGGCTATGGCTACACCTTC. The chain has TRBV7-9 and TRBJ1-2, with D possibly matching TRBD1 (6 bases). The germline V gene encodes CDR1 SEHNR and CDR2 FQNEAQ (reference sequence). The germline V and J ends were trimmed by 0 bases and 4 bases, with 21 bases remaining between them. This CDR3 has 18 amino acids. The entire variable domain, with the rest obtained from reference TRBV7-9 and TRBJ1-2, is as follows: DTGVSQNPRHKITKRGQNVTFRCDPISEHNRLYWYRQTLGQGPEFLTYFQNEAQLEKSRLLSDRFSAERPKGSFSTLEIQRTEQGDSAMYLCASSLAVALQGGGYGYTFGSGTRLTVV.

J is TRBJ1-2 and V is TRBV19, with 7 bases identical to TRBD1. Germline CDR1 LNHDA, CDR2 SQIVND (reference sequence). This CDR3 spans 13 amino acids. V was clipped by 7 bases and J by 7 bases; unmatched bases: 9. CDR3 in amino acids: CASTQQGQVGYTF. The CDR3, as DNA: TGTGCCAGTACCCAACAGGGGCAGGTTGGCTACACCTTC.

The V gene is TRBV21-1, the J gene TRBJ2-3; the table's D call of TRBD1 was not tested on the DNA. TRBV21-1 is shown as a pseudogene. The CDR3 runs to 17 residues. Here the CDR3 reads CASSKAPRTASTDTQYF. The CDR3 DNA is TGTGCCAGCAGCAAAGCGCCCAGGACAGCGAGCACAGATACGCAGTATTTT.

This chain links TRBV7-9 with TRBJ1-6; possible D gene TRBD1, 6 bases. Looked up from germline, CDR1 is SEHNR and CDR2 is FQNEAQ (reference sequence). V gave up 1 base and J gave up 5 bases, with 6 bases separating them. CDR3 length equals 14 residues. The CDR3 is CASSLDRDNSPLHF. The CDR3 region has the DNA TGTGCCAGCAGCTTAGACAGGGATAATTCACCCCTCCACTTT.

This chain joins TRBV7-3 and TRBJ2-1; 9 positions agree with TRBD2. Germline values: CDR1 SGHTA, CDR2 FQGTGA. With V trimmed by 5 bases and J by 3 bases, 5 bases remained unmatched. The CDR3 is made up of 15 amino acids. CDR3 in amino acids: CASSASGMGYNEQFF. In nucleotides, the CDR3 is TGTGCCAGCAGCGCTAGCGGGATGGGCTACAATGAGCAGTTCTTC.

The chain joins TRBV5-1 to TRBJ1-1, with a tentative D call TRBD1 (6 bases). The CDR3 sequence is 14 residues long. CDR1 is SGHRS, CDR2 YFSETQ, per germline. The V and J ends lost 4 bases and 6 bases respectively, with 16 bases between them. CDR3 in amino acids: CASSTTGLVAEAFF. The CDR3 nucleotides are TGCGCCAGCAGCACCACAGGGTTGGTGGCTGAAGCTTTCTTT.

The rearrangement uses TRBV2 and TRBJ1-2, with TRBD1 matching 8 bases. CDR1 and CDR2 (germline): SNHLY, FYNNEI. This CDR3 has 15 residues. With V trimmed by 6 bases and J by 8 bases, 14 bases remained unmatched. CDR3 protein: CASRVRDRMYEGYTF. CDR3 DNA sequence: TGTGCCAGCAGAGTCCGGGACAGGATGTATGAGGGCTACACCTTC.

This chain links TRBV7-6 with TRBJ1-6; 9 nucleotides agree with TRBD1. V shed 4 bases and J 7 bases; nucleotides not matched to a gene: 2. This CDR3 spans 14 amino acids. The V gene's germline CDR1 is SGHVS and CDR2 FNYEAQ. The CDR3: CASSSGQGNSPLHF. The CDR3 DNA follows: TGTGCCAGCAGCTCGGGACAGGGAAATTCACCCCTCCACTTT.

The CDR3 sequence: CASSPRTGGAYTEAFF. CDR3 bases: TGTGCCAGCAGCCCCCGGACAGGGGGCGCCTACACTGAAGCTTTCTTT. The gene calls are TRBV5-5 and TRBJ1-1; 11 positions match TRBD1. With V trimmed by 4 bases and J by 3 bases, 8 bases remained unmatched. CDR1 is SGHKS, CDR2 YYEKEE, per germline (reference sequence). The CDR3 consists of 16 residues.

This rearrangement joins TRBV19 to TRBJ1-5; D is undetermined. The V end lost 9 bases, the J end lost 7 bases, and 13 bases lay between the germline ends. There are 12 residues in the CDR3. Germline loops: CDR1 LNHDA, CDR2 SQIVND (reference sequence). CDR3 DNA sequence: TGTGCCAGCCAGTTCCAAAACCAGCCCCAGCATTTT. This encodes CASQFQNQPQHF.

CDR3 nucleotide sequence: TGTGCCACCAGCACACTAGCGGCCGGGCGGTATGAGCAGTTCTTC. This translates into CATSTLAAGRYEQFF. The rearrangement joins TRBV15 to TRBJ2-1, with 8 bases identical to TRBD2. V lost 4 bases to trimming and J lost 8 bases; unmatched junction nucleotides: 10. The CDR3 runs 15 residues. The V gene's germline CDR1 is LNHNV and CDR2 YYDKDF (reference sequence).

The chain joins TRBV7-6 to TRBJ2-1, with TRBD1 identical over 7 bases. Per germline, CDR1 SGHVS and CDR2 FNYEAQ. The junction had 5 bases not matched to a gene; V was cut back by 2 bases and J by 4 bases. The CDR3 contains 15 residues. The CDR3 DNA sequence: TGTGCCAGCAGCTTATTTTCCAGGGGGTACAATGAGCAGTTCTTC. It encodes CASSLFSRGYNEQFF.

V and J are TRBV9 and TRBJ2-7, with D maybe TRBD1 (6 bases). V was pared by 0 bases and J by 0 bases, with 10 bases between. Germline values: CDR1 SGDLS, CDR2 YYNGEE. The CDR3 has 15 amino acids. CDR3: CASSVEAGDSYEQYF. The CDR3 DNA reads TGTGCCAGCAGCGTAGAAGCAGGGGACTCCTACGAGCAGTACTTC.

The V gene is TRBV7-7, the J gene TRBJ1-1, with 9 bases lining up with TRBD1. CDR1 SSHAT and CDR2 FNYEAQ come from the germline V gene (reference sequence). The CDR3 extends over 16 amino acids. With V trimmed by 5 bases and J by 1 base, 8 bases remained unmatched. The CDR3 spells CASSPPLGQGNTEAFF. Written as DNA, the CDR3 is TGTGCCAGCAGCCCCCCCTTGGGACAGGGGAACACTGAAGCTTTCTTT.

The rearrangement uses TRBV7-3 and TRBJ2-3; 8 bases map to TRBD2. Germline V gives CDR1 SGHTA, CDR2 FQGTGA. Losses at the gene ends were 0 bases for V and 0 bases for J; bases not matched to a gene: 11. The CDR3 covers 19 residues. CDR3 in DNA: TGTGCCAGCAGCTTAACGGTTCATTCGACTAGCGCAAGCACAGATACGCAGTATTTT. Encoded protein: CASSLTVHSTSASTDTQYF. The whole variable domain, remainder taken from reference TRBV7-3 and TRBJ2-3, is GAGVSQTPSNKVTEKGKYVELRCDPISGHTALYWYRQSLGQGPEFLIYFQGTGAADDSGLPNDRFFAVRPEGSVSTLKIQRTERGDSAVYLCASSLTVHSTSASTDTQYFGPGTRLTVL.

This chain uses TRBV7-9 with TRBJ2-1; 7 bases are a match to TRBD2. Per germline, CDR1 SEHNR and CDR2 FQNEAQ (reference sequence). Trimming at V came to 8 bases and at J to 9 bases, leaving 10 bases not matched to a gene. The CDR3 covers 13 residues. CDR3 DNA sequence: TGTGCCAGCGGCTGGCGGGAGCTGGGTGAGCAGTTCTTC. It translates to CASGWRELGEQFF.

The gene calls are TRBV7-6 and TRBJ1-4; D is perhaps TRBD1 (6 bases). The CDR3 consists of 15 residues. Trimming left V 5 bases short and J 1 base short, with 11 bases between. Germline V gene sequence: CDR1 SGHVS, CDR2 FNYEAQ. CDR3 sequence: CASSLGGGTNEKLFF. The CDR3 nucleotides are TGTGCCAGCAGCCTGGGAGGGGGAACTAATGAAAAACTGTTTTTT. Full variable domain (missing parts from reference TRBV7-6 and TRBJ1-4): GAGVSQSPRYKVTKRGQDVALRCDPISGHVSLYWYRQALGQGPEFLTYFNYEAQQDKSGLPNDRFSAERPEGSISTLTIQRTEQRDSAMYRCASSLGGGTNEKLFFGSGTQLSVL.